This paragraph covers one T cell receptor (beta chain) sequence. V shed 5 bases and J shed 6 bases, with 23 bases lying between them. From germline, CDR1 is SEHNR and CDR2 FQNEAQ (reference sequence). The length of the CDR3 is 16 residues. This entry belongs to a study of shared T cell receptors in the human thymus. Measured with immunoSEQ multiplex PCR; TCRdb has only the in-frame clones, and not every one. Of over 650,000 clones listed, approximately 87% are singletons. These data are also associated with another study on human thymus T cells. That paper notes: Related research found strongly overlapping thymic repertoires in unrelated individuals.

The TCR was taken from a boy younger than two with a congenital heart defect. Specimen: thymocytes. The chain employs TRBV7-9 and TRBJ2-7, with D tentatively TRBD2 (5 bases). CDR3 amino acids: CASSPGDSRPGGEQYF. The DNA for the CDR3 is TGTGCCAGCAGCCCGGGCGACTCCCGCCCCGGAGGCGAGCAGTACTTC.